The 17 T cell receptor beta chains given below trace back to one sample, sequenced in a study of cytomegalovirus exposure and HLA in healthy donors. Clones were sequenced by immunoSEQ multiplex PCR, and TCRdb holds only the in-frame ones, with some missing. The sample comprises under 200,000 clones, roughly nine tenths of which are singletons, and roughly 3% rests with the top ten. Sequencing was done on a sample of PBMCs. These receptors came from a woman younger than 30 in good health and CMV-seropositive.

The J gene is TRBJ1-3, the V gene TRBV6-6; 7 nucleotides align to TRBD1. The germline V gene has CDR1 MNHNY and CDR2 SVGAGI (reference sequence). With 0 bases clipped from V and 7 bases from J, the junction kept 3 bases outside the gene matches. This CDR3 is 14 amino acids long. CDR3 loop: CASSYSTGMNTIYF. DNA for the CDR3: TGTGCCAGCAGTTACTCGACAGGGATGAACACCATATATTTT.

The chain is built from TRBV6-4 and TRBJ1-4; weak D call: TRBD1 (6 bases). The germline V gene encodes CDR1 MRHNA and CDR2 SNTAGT. The V end lost 9 bases, the J end lost 4 bases, and 12 bases lay between the germline ends. CDR3 length: 13 residues. The CDR3 region is CARGQSHNEKLFF. As DNA, the CDR3 is TGTGCCAGAGGACAGTCTCATAATGAAAAACTGTTTTTT.

CDR3 nucleotides: TGTGCCAGCAGCTTAGGGGACAGGGCGAGCACAGATACGCAGTATTTT. Amino acid sequence: CASSLGDRASTDTQYF. The rearrangement uses TRBV13 and TRBJ2-3; 8 bases match TRBD1. Per germline, CDR1 PRHDT and CDR2 FYEKMQ (reference sequence). Trimming took 0 bases from V and 0 from J; bases not matched to a gene: 2. This CDR3 region has 16 residues.

This clone was detected only once. CDR3 amino acids: CASSSGITYEQYF. CDR3 in DNA: TGTGCCAGCAGCTCAGGGATTACCTACGAGCAGTACTTC. The chain carries TRBV7-2 and TRBJ2-7; weak D call: TRBD1 (5 bases). The length of the CDR3 is 13 residues. V was pared by 4 bases and J by 2 bases, with 9 bases between. Germline CDR1 and CDR2: SGHTA and FQGNSA.

The V gene is TRBV15, the J gene TRBJ1-1; TRBD1 aligns across 7 bases. Looked up from germline, CDR1 is LNHNV and CDR2 is YYDKDF (reference sequence). V shed 6 bases, J shed 0 bases, and the junction held 16 bases outside the gene matches. This CDR3 comprises 18 residues. This CDR3 reads CATRHQRDSHFMNTEAFF. The DNA for the CDR3 is TGTGCCACCAGACACCAACGGGACAGCCACTTTATGAACACTGAAGCTTTCTTT.

The V call is TRBV29-1, the J call TRBJ2-3; TRBD2 agrees at 7 bases. Germline V lookup: CDR1 SQVTM, CDR2 ANQGSEA. The CDR3 totals 12 residues. With V trimmed by 6 bases and J by 4 bases, 4 bases remained unmatched. CDR3 DNA sequence: TGCAGCGTAGGGACTACTCCAGATACGCAGTATTTT. Translated: CSVGTTPDTQYF.

In this sample, this clone turned up once. The rearrangement joins TRBV6-5 to TRBJ1-1, with 7 nucleotides matching TRBD1. The CDR3 runs to 13 residues. CDR1 and CDR2 (germline): MNHEY, SVGAGI. Unmatched junction bases numbered 5, after V lost 6 bases and J lost 4 bases. In DNA form, the CDR3 reads TGTGCCAGCAGACCCGACAGGGCCACTGAAGCTTTCTTT. This translates into CASRPDRATEAFF.

This clone is a singleton in its sample. The chain joins TRBV10-3 to TRBJ2-7; D remains ambiguous. The CDR3 extends over 14 amino acids. Germline CDR1 is ENHRY and CDR2 is SYGVKD. Trimming shortened V by 3 bases and J by 0 bases, and 9 bases separated the two germline ends. This CDR3 is CAISELYGSYEQYF. The CDR3 nucleotides are TGTGCCATCAGTGAATTATACGGCTCCTACGAGCAGTACTTC.

The chain recombines TRBV12-5 with TRBJ2-5; the D gene is possibly TRBD2 (6 bases). Per germline, CDR1 LGHNT and CDR2 FRNRAP. The CDR3 runs to 16 residues. Trimming stripped 0 bases from V and 5 bases from J, with 16 bases between. CDR3 sequence (DNA): TGTGCTAGTGGTTTGGTAATTTCTAGCGAGGGCGAGACCCAGTACTTC. Translation gives CASGLVISSEGETQYF.

The gene calls are TRBV19 and TRBJ2-3; the D gene is possibly TRBD1 (5 bases). Germline lookup yields CDR1 LNHDA and CDR2 SQIVND (reference sequence). Trimming took off 3 bases at V and 4 bases at J, with 17 bases between the two ends. This CDR3 spans 16 amino acids. The CDR3 bases are TGTGCCAGTAGTATGCCACGATACGTCAGGGCAGATACGCAGTATTTT. Its translation: CASSMPRYVRADTQYF.

V is TRBV14 and J is TRBJ1-1; 9 bases map to TRBD1. Germline V lookup: CDR1 SGHDN, CDR2 FVKESK. The CDR3 length is 16 residues. V dropped 0 bases and J dropped 1; count of bases not matched to a gene: 3. CDR3 nucleotide sequence: TGTGCCAGCAGCCAAGATATGGGACAGGGGAACACTGAAGCTTTCTTT. Amino acid sequence: CASSQDMGQGNTEAFF.

The rearrangement links TRBV5-1 to TRBJ2-7; a possible D gene is TRBD2 (6 bases). The CDR3 covers 12 residues. V was clipped by 5 bases and J by 4 bases, with 10 bases between them. Germline V gives CDR1 SGHRS, CDR2 YFSETQ. CDR3 bases: TGCGCCAGCAGTCCGGCGGGGTACGAGCAGTACTTC. Translated: CASSPAGYEQYF.

CDR3 amino acids: CASSLELAGKETQYF. Here the CDR3 DNA reads TGCGCCAGCAGCTTGGAACTAGCGGGGAAGGAGACCCAGTACTTC. The chain combines TRBV5-1 with TRBJ2-5; TRBD2 matches 10 bases. Germline values: CDR1 SGHRS, CDR2 YFSETQ. V lost 0 bases and J lost 5; bases outside the gene matches: 4. This CDR3 region has 15 residues.

This clone came up a few times. The chain employs TRBV27 and TRBJ1-2; a weak D match, TRBD1 (5 bases). CDR3 length equals 12 residues. V gave up 6 bases and J gave up 3 bases, with 8 bases separating them. The germline V gene encodes CDR1 MNHEY and CDR2 SMNVEV (reference sequence). CDR3 residues: CASRGLDYGYTF. CDR3 nucleotide sequence: TGTGCCAGCAGGGGGCTAGACTATGGCTACACCTTC.

The chain carries TRBV7-9 and TRBJ2-6; 14 bases line up with TRBD2. CDR1 and CDR2 from the germline V gene are SEHNR and FQNEAQ (reference sequence). This CDR3 has 19 amino acids. V lost 5 bases to trimming and J lost 2 bases; unmatched junction nucleotides: 8. CDR3 bases: TGTGCCAGCAGCGGTCAGACTAGCGGGAGGGCCCCTGGGGCCAACGTCCTGACTTTC. Its protein is CASSGQTSGRAPGANVLTF.

V usage is TRBV28 and J usage is TRBJ1-5; no clear D gene. Germline V lookup: CDR1 MDHEN, CDR2 SYDVKM. The length of the CDR3 is 14 residues. V was clipped by 4 bases and J by 8 bases, with 15 bases between them. The CDR3 DNA reads as TGTGCCAGCAGTTCGGGAAGGCAGACTAAGCCCCAGCATTTT. This codes for CASSSGRQTKPQHF.

The genes are TRBV5-6 and TRBJ2-5, with 8 nucleotides matching TRBD2. CDR1 and CDR2 from the germline V gene are SGHDT and YYEEEE. Trimming cost V 2 bases and J 3 bases; bases outside gene matches: 9. The length of the CDR3 is 16 residues. CDR3 in amino acids: CASSLEAGGWEETQYF. The CDR3 nucleotides read TGTGCCAGCAGCTTAGAGGCGGGAGGCTGGGAAGAGACCCAGTACTTC.